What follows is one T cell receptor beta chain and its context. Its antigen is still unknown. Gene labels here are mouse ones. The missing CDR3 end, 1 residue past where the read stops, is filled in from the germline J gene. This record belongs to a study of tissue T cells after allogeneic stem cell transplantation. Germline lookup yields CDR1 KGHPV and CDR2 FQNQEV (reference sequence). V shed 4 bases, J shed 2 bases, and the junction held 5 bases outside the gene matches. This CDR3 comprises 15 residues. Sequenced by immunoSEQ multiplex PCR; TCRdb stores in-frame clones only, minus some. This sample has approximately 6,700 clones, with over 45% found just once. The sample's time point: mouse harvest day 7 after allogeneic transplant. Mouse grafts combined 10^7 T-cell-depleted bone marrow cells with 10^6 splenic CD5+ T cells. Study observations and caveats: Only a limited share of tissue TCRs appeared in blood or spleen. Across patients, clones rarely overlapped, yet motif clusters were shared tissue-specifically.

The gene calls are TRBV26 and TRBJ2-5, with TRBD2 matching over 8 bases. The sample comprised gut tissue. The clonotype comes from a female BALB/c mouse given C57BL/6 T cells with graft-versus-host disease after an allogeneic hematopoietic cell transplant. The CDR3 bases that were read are TGTGCCAGCAGTCGGGGGGGGCGGGGCCAAGACACCCAGTAC. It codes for CASSRGGRGQDTQY. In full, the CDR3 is CASSRGGRGQDTQYF. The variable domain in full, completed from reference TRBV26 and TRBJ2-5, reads NSKVIQTPRYLVKGQGQKAKMRCIPEKGHPVVFWYQQNKNNEFKFLINFQNQEVLQQIDMTEKRFSAECPSNSPCSLEIQSSEAGDSALYLCASSRGGRGQDTQYFGPGTRLLVL.